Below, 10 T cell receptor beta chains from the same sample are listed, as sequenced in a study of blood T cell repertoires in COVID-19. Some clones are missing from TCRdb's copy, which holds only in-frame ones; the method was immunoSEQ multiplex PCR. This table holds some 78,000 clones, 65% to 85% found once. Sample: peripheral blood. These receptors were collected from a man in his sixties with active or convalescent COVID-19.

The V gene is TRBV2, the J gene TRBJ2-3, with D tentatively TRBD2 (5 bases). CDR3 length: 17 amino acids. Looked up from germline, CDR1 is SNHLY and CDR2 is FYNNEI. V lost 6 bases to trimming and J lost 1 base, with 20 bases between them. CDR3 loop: CASSDPGLPDGTDTQYF. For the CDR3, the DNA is TGTGCCAGCAGCGATCCTGGACTCCCTGATGGCACAGATACGCAGTATTTT.

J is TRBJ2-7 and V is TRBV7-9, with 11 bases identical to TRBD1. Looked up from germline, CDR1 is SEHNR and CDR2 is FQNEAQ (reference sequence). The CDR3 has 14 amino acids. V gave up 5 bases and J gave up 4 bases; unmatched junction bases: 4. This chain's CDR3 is CASSGQGAGYEQYF. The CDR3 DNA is TGTGCCAGCAGCGGACAGGGGGCTGGGTACGAGCAGTACTTC.

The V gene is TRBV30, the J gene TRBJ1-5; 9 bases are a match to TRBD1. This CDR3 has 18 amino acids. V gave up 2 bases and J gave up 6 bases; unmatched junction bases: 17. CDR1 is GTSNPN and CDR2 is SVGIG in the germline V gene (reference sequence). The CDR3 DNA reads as TGTGCCTGGAGTATCAAACCGGGACAGGGTGAGGAGGGTCAGCCCCAGCATTTT. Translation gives CAWSIKPGQGEEGQPQHF.

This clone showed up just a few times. DNA of the CDR3: TGCAGTGCTAGTCTTCCTAACTCTAACTATGGCTACACCTTC. Translated, it gives CSASLPNSNYGYTF. This chain connects TRBV20-1 to TRBJ1-2; no firm D call. The CDR3 is made up of 14 amino acids. Germline V lookup: CDR1 DFQATT, CDR2 SNEGSKA (reference sequence). V lost 3 bases and J 0 bases, leaving 11 bases between the germline ends.

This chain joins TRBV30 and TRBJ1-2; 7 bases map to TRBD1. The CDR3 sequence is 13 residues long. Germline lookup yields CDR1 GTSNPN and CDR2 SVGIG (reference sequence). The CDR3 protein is CAIDRAGFGGYTF. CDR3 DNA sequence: TGTGCTATAGACAGGGCTGGGTTTGGCGGCTACACCTTC. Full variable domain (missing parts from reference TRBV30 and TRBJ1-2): SQTIHQWPATLVQPVGSPLSLECTVEGTSNPNLYWYRQAAGRGLQLLFYSVGIGQISSEVPQNLSASRPQDRQFILSSKKLLLSDSGFYLCAIDRAGFGGYTFGSGTRLTVV.

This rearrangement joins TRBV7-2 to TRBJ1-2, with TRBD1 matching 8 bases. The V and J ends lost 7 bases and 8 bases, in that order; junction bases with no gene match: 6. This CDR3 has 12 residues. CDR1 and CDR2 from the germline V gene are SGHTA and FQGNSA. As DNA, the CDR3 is TGTGCCAGCAACGACAGGGGAGGGGGCTACACCTTC. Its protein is CASNDRGGGYTF. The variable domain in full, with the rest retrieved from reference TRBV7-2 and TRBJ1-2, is GAGVSQSPSNKVTEKGKDVELRCDPISGHTALYWYRQSLGQGLEFLIYFQGNSAPDKSGLPSDRFSAERTGGSVSTLTIQRTQQEDSAVYLCASNDRGGGYTFGSGTRLTVV.

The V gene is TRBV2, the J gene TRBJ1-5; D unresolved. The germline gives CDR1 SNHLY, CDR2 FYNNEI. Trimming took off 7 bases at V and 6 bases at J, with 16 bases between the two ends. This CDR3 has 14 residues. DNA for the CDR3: TGTGCCAGCACGGGGTTGGGAACAAGTCAGCCCCAGCATTTT. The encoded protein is CASTGLGTSQPQHF. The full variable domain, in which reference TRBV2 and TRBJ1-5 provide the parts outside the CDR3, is EPEVTQTPSHQVTQMGQEVILRCVPISNHLYFYWYRQILGQKVEFLVSFYNNEISEKSEIFDDQFSVERPDGSNFTLKIRSTKLEDSAMYFCASTGLGTSQPQHFGDGTRLSIL.

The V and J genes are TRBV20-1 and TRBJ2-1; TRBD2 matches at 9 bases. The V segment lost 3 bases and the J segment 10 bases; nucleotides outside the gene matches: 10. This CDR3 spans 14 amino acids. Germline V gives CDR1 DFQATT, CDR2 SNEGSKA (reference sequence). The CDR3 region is CSASVRGGAREQFF. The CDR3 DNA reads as TGCAGTGCTAGTGTTCGCGGGGGGGCACGGGAGCAGTTCTTC.

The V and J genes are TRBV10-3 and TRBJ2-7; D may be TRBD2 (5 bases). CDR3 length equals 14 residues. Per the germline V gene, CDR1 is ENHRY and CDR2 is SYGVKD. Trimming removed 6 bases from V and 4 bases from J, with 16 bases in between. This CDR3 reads CAISPGNSPYEQYF. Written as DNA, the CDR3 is TGTGCCATCAGCCCGGGAAATTCTCCTTACGAGCAGTACTTC.

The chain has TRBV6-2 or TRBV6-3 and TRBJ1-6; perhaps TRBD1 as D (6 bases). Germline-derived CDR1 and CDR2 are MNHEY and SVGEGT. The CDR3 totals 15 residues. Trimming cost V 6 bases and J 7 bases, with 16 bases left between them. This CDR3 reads CASSRTGTLNSPLHF. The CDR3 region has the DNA TGTGCCAGCAGCCGAACAGGGACCCTCAATTCACCCCTCCACTTT.